This passage covers 10 T cell receptor beta chains from one sample sequenced in a study of blood T cell repertoires in COVID-19. Repertoires were generated with immunoSEQ multiplex PCR, while TCRdb's copy carries only in-frame clones and drops some. The profile shows some 180,000 clones, around 80% of them singletons. The specimen was peripheral blood. Receptor source: a woman aged 40-49 years with COVID-19, enrolled during active disease.

The chain carries TRBV27 and TRBJ1-1, with D possibly being TRBD1 (6 bases). Looked up from germline, CDR1 is MNHEY and CDR2 is SMNVEV (reference sequence). Trimming removed 3 bases from V and 6 bases from J, with 11 bases in between. This CDR3 is 13 amino acids long. The CDR3 spells CASSFPGAAEAFF. CDR3 nucleotide sequence: TGTGCCAGCAGTTTTCCAGGGGCGGCTGAAGCTTTCTTT.

The gene calls are TRBV4-2 and TRBJ2-7; D gene unclear. Per the germline V gene, CDR1 is LGHNA and CDR2 is YNFKEQ. V dropped 4 bases and J dropped 0 bases, with 13 bases sitting between them. This CDR3 is built from 15 residues. The CDR3 sequence is CASSPSRLSSYEQYF. DNA for the CDR3: TGTGCCAGCAGCCCATCCAGGTTGAGCTCCTACGAGCAGTACTTC.

The chain has TRBV24-1 and TRBJ2-5; the match to TRBD1 covers 10 bases. CDR1 KGHDR and CDR2 SFDVKD come from the germline V gene. Germline trimming cut 4 bases from V and 4 bases from J; bases unmatched to any gene: 5. The CDR3 length is 15 residues. CDR3 coding DNA: TGTGCCACCAGTGACCCGGGACAGGGGCGAGAGACCCAGTACTTC. It is translated as CATSDPGQGRETQYF.

The rearrangement joins TRBV9 to TRBJ1-2, with 9 bases identical to TRBD1. CDR1 is SGDLS and CDR2 is YYNGEE in the germline V gene. V shed 4 bases, J shed 7 bases, and the junction held 8 bases outside the gene matches. The CDR3 is made up of 14 amino acids. CDR3 region: CASSPWTGEGGYTF. CDR3 nucleotide sequence: TGTGCCAGCAGCCCCTGGACAGGGGAGGGTGGCTACACCTTC.

J is TRBJ1-1 and V is TRBV18, with 8 bases that match TRBD1. The trim removed 2 bases at V and 10 bases at J, leaving 9 bases unmatched. There are 14 residues in the CDR3. The germline gives CDR1 KGHSH, CDR2 LQKENI. The CDR3 coding sequence is TGTGCCAGCTCACCAAAGGACAGGGCTGGGGGAGCTTTCTTT. This gives the protein CASSPKDRAGGAFF. Combining the CDR3 with reference TRBV18 and TRBJ1-1 gives the whole variable domain NAGVMQNPRHLVRRRGQEARLRCSPMKGHSHVYWYRQLPEEGLKFMVYLQKENIIDESGMPKERFSAEFPKEGPSILRIQQVVRGDSAAYFCASSPKDRAGGAFFGQGTRLTVV.

The rearrangement links TRBV7-7 to TRBJ2-1; D is perhaps TRBD2 (6 bases). The CDR3 is 18 residues long. The germline CDR1 and CDR2 sequences are SSHAT and FNYEAQ (reference sequence). Trimming left V 2 bases short and J 3 bases short, with 20 bases between. DNA for the CDR3: TGTGCCAGCAGCTTATACGGTTCCCTTGCGGGGCGCTACAATGAGCAGTTCTTC. The encoded protein is CASSLYGSLAGRYNEQFF.

The V and J genes are TRBV5-6 and TRBJ2-5, with D perhaps TRBD1 (6 bases). The CDR3 consists of 14 residues. CDR1 is SGHDT, CDR2 YYEEEE, per germline. Trimming left V 3 bases short and J 3 bases short, with 12 bases between. The CDR3 loop reads CASSSWDTEETQYF. CDR3 sequence (DNA): TGTGCCAGCAGCTCGTGGGACACTGAAGAGACCCAGTACTTC.

This clone was seen at least ten times. This chain links TRBV11-3 with TRBJ2-7; TRBD2 aligns across 11 bases. With 2 bases clipped from V and 6 bases from J, the junction kept 6 bases outside the gene matches. The CDR3 covers 15 residues. Per germline, CDR1 SGHNT and CDR2 YENEEA. CDR3 loop: CASSLLAGGTGEQYF. CDR3 sequence (DNA): TGTGCCAGCAGCTTATTAGCGGGAGGGACGGGCGAGCAGTACTTC.

The genes are TRBV4-1 and TRBJ1-5, with 8 bases fitting TRBD1. Unmatched junction bases numbered 13, after V lost 8 bases and J lost 4 bases. Germline V CDR1 and CDR2: MGHRA, YSYEKL. The CDR3 is made up of 16 amino acids. In DNA, the CDR3 is TGCGCCAGCCGAAGGGGGGGGCAGGGGGCGAATCAGCCCCAGCATTTT. Translated, it gives CASRRGGQGANQPQHF.

For the CDR3, the DNA is TGTGCCAGCAGCTCCGGACAGGGCTTCGACACTGAAGCTTTCTTT. Protein product: CASSSGQGFDTEAFF. The chain joins TRBV7-6 to TRBJ1-1; 8 positions match TRBD1. Trimming cost V 4 bases and J 3 bases; bases outside gene matches: 7. The CDR3 sequence is 15 residues long. Germline CDR1 SGHVS, CDR2 FNYEAQ.